This T cell receptor beta chain comes out of a study of beta chain features in type 1 diabetes. This clone has only a few counts. The antigen is not known. Overall study findings and caveats: Individuals with type 1 diabetes displayed fewer insertions and more deletions at VDJ junctions. A possible short-template PCR bias applies equally to patients and controls. Among patients, naive, central memory and Treg TCRB repertoires appeared more similar than among healthy donors.

Reverse transcribing all isolated RNA meant expressed TCRB transcripts were sequenced. Profiling relied on immunoSEQ multiplex PCR, and the TCRdb table lists in-frame clones only, not all of them. Found here are 350,000 to 450,000 clones, more than 13% of them singletons; the top ten hold under 0.02%. Purity exceeding 95% was reached by all sorted populations. This clonotype originated in a woman aged 18-29 years in good health. The sequenced sample was naive CD4+ T cells from blood.

This CDR3 is CASSSGLYNEQFF. The CDR3 nucleotides are TGTGCCAGCAGCTCGGGACTTTACAATGAGCAGTTCTTC. The chain carries TRBV7-9 and TRBJ2-1; D is perhaps TRBD2 (6 bases). CDR1 SEHNR and CDR2 FQNEAQ come from the germline V gene (reference sequence). V lost 4 bases, J lost 4 bases, and 8 bases lay in between. The CDR3 has 13 amino acids.